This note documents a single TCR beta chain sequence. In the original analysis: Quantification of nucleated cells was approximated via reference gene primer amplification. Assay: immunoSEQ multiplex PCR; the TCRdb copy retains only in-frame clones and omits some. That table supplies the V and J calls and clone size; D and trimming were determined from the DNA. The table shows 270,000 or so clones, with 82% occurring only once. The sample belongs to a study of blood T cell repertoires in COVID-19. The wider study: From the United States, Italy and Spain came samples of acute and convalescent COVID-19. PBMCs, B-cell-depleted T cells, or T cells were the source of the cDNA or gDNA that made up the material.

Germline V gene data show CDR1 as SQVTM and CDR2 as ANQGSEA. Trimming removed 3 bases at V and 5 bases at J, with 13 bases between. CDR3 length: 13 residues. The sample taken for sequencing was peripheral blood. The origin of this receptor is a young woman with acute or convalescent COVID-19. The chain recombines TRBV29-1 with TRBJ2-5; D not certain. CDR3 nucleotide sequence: TGCAGCGTTGATTGGCAGGCCGCGGAGACCCAGTACTTC. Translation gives CSVDWQAAETQYF.